Presented here are 22 T cell receptor beta chains from one specimen sequenced in a study of shared clonotypes between healthy human individuals. As defined, naive CD8 cells were CD45RO-negative and positively selected for CCR7, with terminally differentiated effector memory CD45RA+ cells excluded. Method: immunoSEQ multiplex PCR; TCRdb's copy keeps in-frame clones and lacks some. The sample lists millions of clones; 85% to 95% were seen once. Sequences were obtained from naive CD8+ T cells from PBMCs. The receptor set was obtained from a man in his late teens or twenties in good health. Some clones in this sample may be carry-over from other donors' samples.

This clone came up once. This chain joins TRBV2 and TRBJ1-1, with 7 nucleotides matching TRBD1. CDR1 SNHLY and CDR2 FYNNEI come from the germline V gene. There are 17 residues in the CDR3. Trimming took 3 bases from V and 0 from J; bases not matched to a gene: 10. The CDR3 region is CASSETGTDLMNTEAFF. CDR3 coding DNA: TGTGCCAGCAGTGAGACAGGGACCGACCTGATGAACACTGAAGCTTTCTTT.

CDR3: CASREGGSETQYF. CDR3 DNA sequence: TGTGCCAGCAGGGAAGGGGGGTCAGAGACCCAGTACTTC. The chain couples TRBV25-1 to TRBJ2-5, with D perhaps assigned TRBD1 or TRBD2 (6 bases each). CDR1 and CDR2 from the germline V gene are MGHDK and SYGVNS. This CDR3 has 13 amino acids. The V gene lost 6 bases and the J gene lost 4 bases, with 12 bases spanning the gap.

The rearrangement links TRBV9 to TRBJ1-1, with D perhaps matching TRBD1 (5 bases). The V end lost 3 bases, the J end lost 4 bases, and 10 bases lay between the germline ends. This CDR3 is built from 13 residues. Germline CDR1 is SGDLS and CDR2 is YYNGEE. CDR3 in amino acids: CASSAPGPTEAFF. The CDR3, as DNA: TGTGCCAGCAGCGCCCCGGGACCCACTGAAGCTTTCTTT.

This chain joins TRBV4-1 and TRBJ2-5; TRBD2 is a possible D gene (5 bases). The V and J ends lost 1 base and 1 base respectively, with 10 bases between them. The CDR3 sequence is 15 residues long. Germline V CDR1 and CDR2: MGHRA, YSYEKL. This chain's CDR3 is CASSQVRSGQETQYF. In DNA form, the CDR3 reads TGCGCCAGCAGCCAAGTTCGCAGCGGCCAAGAGACCCAGTACTTC.

This sequence joins TRBV4-1 and TRBJ2-3, with 12 bases matching TRBD2. CDR1 is MGHRA and CDR2 is YSYEKL in the germline V gene. The V segment lost 0 bases and the J segment 5 bases; nucleotides outside the gene matches: 6. This CDR3 is 17 amino acids long. The CDR3 DNA sequence: TGCGCCAGCAGCCAAGAGAGTAGACTAGCGGGAGAAGATACGCAGTATTTT. This translates into CASSQESRLAGEDTQYF.

This chain joins TRBV30 and TRBJ1-2, with D tentatively TRBD1 (6 bases). This CDR3 contains 14 residues. Germline values: CDR1 GTSNPN, CDR2 SVGIG (reference sequence). Trimming left V 8 bases short and J 3 bases short, with 19 bases between. The CDR3 sequence: CARTLRQVYYGYTF. The DNA of the CDR3 is TGTGCCCGGACCCTCCGACAGGTCTACTATGGCTACACCTTC.

V and J are TRBV21-1 and TRBJ2-7; TRBD1 reflects the table's D call only, with no check against the DNA. TRBV21-1 is described as a pseudogene. The CDR3 sequence is 15 residues long. The CDR3 DNA follows: TGTGCCAGCAGCAAAGCAGGTGGACACCCTCGCGAGCAGTACTTC. Translating gives CASSKAGGHPREQYF.

A single count supports this clone. In DNA form, the CDR3 reads TGTGCCAGCAGCTTAGATAGGGGCCAGGGAGGCAATCAGCCCCAGCATTTT. It translates to CASSLDRGQGGNQPQHF. V is TRBV11-2 and J is TRBJ1-5; maybe TRBD1 (5 bases). CDR1 is SGHAT, CDR2 FQNNGV, per germline. CDR3 length: 17 amino acids. V lost 0 bases to trimming and J lost 2 bases, with 14 bases between them.

This clone appeared once. The chain is built from TRBV12-5 and TRBJ2-1, with a weak D call TRBD1 (6 bases). The CDR3 covers 15 residues. The germline V gene encodes CDR1 LGHNT and CDR2 FRNRAP. Trimming left V 6 bases short and J 10 bases short, with 22 bases between. The CDR3 DNA is TGTGCTAGTGGCTCAGGGGTAGCGAGCTGGGGCGAGCAGTTCTTC. Its translation: CASGSGVASWGEQFF.

The CDR3: CASSFRRRASTNEKLFF. CDR3 bases: TGTGCCAGCAGTTTTCGGCGGAGAGCCTCAACTAATGAAAAACTGTTTTTT. The genes are TRBV28 and TRBJ1-4; unclear D gene. Germline CDR1 is MDHEN and CDR2 is SYDVKM. The CDR3 is made up of 17 amino acids. Trimming took 3 bases from V and 0 from J, leaving 14 bases between them.

The gene calls are TRBV5-4 and TRBJ1-2; D is uncertain. CDR3 length equals 14 residues. The germline CDR1 and CDR2 sequences are SGHNT and YYREEE (reference sequence). V was pared by 2 bases and J by 6 bases, with 14 bases between. The CDR3 region is CASSFPGGLDGYTF. CDR3 DNA sequence: TGTGCCAGCAGCTTCCCGGGTGGACTTGATGGCTACACCTTC.

The V and J genes are TRBV27 and TRBJ1-5; D unresolved. Germline CDR1 MNHEY, CDR2 SMNVEV (reference sequence). The V gene lost 0 bases and the J gene lost 10 bases, with 10 bases spanning the gap. The CDR3 length is 13 residues. CDR3 bases: TGTGCCAGCAGTTTATCTAGGGCGGTTCCCCAGCATTTT. As protein: CASSLSRAVPQHF.

Only one count was recorded for this clone. Here the CDR3 DNA reads TGTGCCAGTAGTGCGACCGAATTGGAGACCCAGTACTTC. Its protein is CASSATELETQYF. The gene calls are TRBV19 and TRBJ2-5; D is unclear. The ends were cut back, 5 bases at V and 5 bases at J, with 12 bases in the middle. This CDR3 has 13 amino acids. CDR1 LNHDA and CDR2 SQIVND come from the germline V gene (reference sequence). The full variable domain, completed using reference TRBV19 and TRBJ2-5, is DGGITQSPKYLFRKEGQNVTLSCEQNLNHDAMYWYRQDPGQGLRLIYYSQIVNDFQKGDIAEGYSVSREKKESFPLTVTSAQKNPTAFYLCASSATELETQYFGPGTRLLVL.

V usage is TRBV19 and J usage is TRBJ2-7; 11 nucleotides agree with TRBD1. Trimming removed 4 bases from V and 4 bases from J; junction bases left unmatched: 6. CDR1 LNHDA and CDR2 SQIVND come from the germline V gene (reference sequence). The CDR3 is 15 residues long. The DNA of the CDR3 is TGTGCCAGTAGTACCTGGGACAGGGGGTCATACGAGCAGTACTTC. Its protein product is CASSTWDRGSYEQYF.

This chain links TRBV19 with TRBJ2-3; 7 bases are shared with TRBD1. The CDR3 is 16 amino acids. J gave up 1 base and V 1 base, and 5 bases lay outside the gene matches. Germline V gene data show CDR1 as LNHDA and CDR2 as SQIVND (reference sequence). The CDR3 protein is CASSIVGQAGTDTQYF. CDR3 nucleotides: TGTGCCAGTAGTATAGTTGGACAGGCCGGCACAGATACGCAGTATTTT.

The chain is built from TRBV5-4 and TRBJ1-1; TRBD1 might be the D (5 bases). Trimming shortened V by 6 bases and J by 3 bases, and 12 bases separated the two germline ends. The CDR3 totals 13 residues. CDR1 SGHNT and CDR2 YYREEE come from the germline V gene (reference sequence). The CDR3 loop reads CASTRGGDTEAFF. The CDR3 DNA is TGTGCCAGCACCCGGGGCGGGGACACTGAAGCTTTCTTT. Full variable domain (outside the CDR3, taken from reference TRBV5-4 and TRBJ1-1): ETGVTQSPTHLIKTRGQQVTLRCSSQSGHNTVSWYQQALGQGPQFIFQYYREEENGRGNFPPRFSGLQFPNYSSELNVNALELDDSALYLCASTRGGDTEAFFGQGTRLTVV.

In DNA form, the CDR3 reads TGTGCCAGCTCACCAGAGCCTAGTCGAGAGCAGTACTTC. The encoded protein is CASSPEPSREQYF. V and J are TRBV18 and TRBJ2-7; D uncertain. The CDR3 runs 13 residues. V was trimmed by 2 bases and J by 7 bases, leaving 12 bases between them. Germline V gives CDR1 KGHSH, CDR2 LQKENI.

This chain connects TRBV7-9 to TRBJ2-7; D is ambiguous. This CDR3 region has 15 residues. CDR1 and CDR2 (germline): SEHNR, FQNEAQ (reference sequence). V lost 4 bases and J lost 1, with 14 bases in between. The CDR3 sequence is CASSSRAVRSYEQYF. CDR3 DNA sequence: TGTGCCAGCAGCTCTCGGGCCGTCAGATCCTACGAGCAGTACTTC.

The J gene is TRBJ1-4, the V gene TRBV10-3, with D uncertain. CDR1 and CDR2 (germline): ENHRY, SYGVKD. Trimming took 2 bases from V and 4 from J, leaving 5 bases between them. This CDR3 contains 13 residues. The CDR3 here is CAISEHHNEKLFF. DNA for the CDR3: TGTGCCATCAGTGAGCACCATAATGAAAAACTGTTTTTT.

The chain joins TRBV27 to TRBJ1-2; the match to TRBD1 covers 10 bases. The CDR3 contains 17 residues. Germline V gene data show CDR1 as MNHEY and CDR2 as SMNVEV (reference sequence). Losses at the gene ends were 5 bases for V and 3 bases for J; bases not matched to a gene: 12. CDR3 in DNA: TGTGCCAGCAGTCAGACAGGGGGCAGTTGGAAGGACTATGGCTACACCTTC. Residues: CASSQTGGSWKDYGYTF.

J is TRBJ1-5 and V is TRBV28, with TRBD1 as a possible D gene (5 bases). CDR3 size: 13 residues. Germline V CDR1 and CDR2: MDHEN, SYDVKM. V was pared by 7 bases and J by 5 bases, with 12 bases between. Here the CDR3 DNA reads TGTGCCAGCAACCCCTTAGGGGATCAGCCCCAGCATTTT. Translated, it gives CASNPLGDQPQHF.

This chain connects TRBV27 to TRBJ1-5; D might be TRBD1 (5 bases). V was cut by 0 bases and J by 5 bases, with 17 bases left in between. This CDR3 spans 17 amino acids. Germline V CDR1 and CDR2: MNHEY, SMNVEV (reference sequence). This CDR3 is CASSLSVNGGPDQPQHF. The CDR3, as DNA: TGTGCCAGCAGTTTATCGGTTAACGGGGGTCCGGATCAGCCCCAGCATTTT.